Sequencing of this TCR beta chain was carried out in a study of Ad26.COV2.S vaccination and SARS-CoV-2 variants. Study background: Donor allocation was to the COV1001 Ad26.COV2.S trial arm.

Repertoires were generated with immunoSEQ multiplex PCR, while TCRdb's copy carries only in-frame clones and drops some. This table holds some 340,000 clones, roughly 80% found once. The CDR3 covers 14 residues. Germline CDR1 is SGDLS and CDR2 is YYNGEE. V lost 4 bases, J lost 1 base, and 11 bases lay in between. Specified treatment: about 20 received Ad26.COV2.S at low or high dose, single or two shots; 5 received placebo; per-sample allocation not given. Specimen acquisition occurred on day 63 following the initial vaccine or placebo injection. In the vaccine, an Ad26 vector expressed the SARS-CoV-2 spike of the Wuhan strain.

The genes are TRBV9 and TRBJ2-5, with no clear D. Sequenced material: peripheral blood, taken in a trial of Ad26.COV2.S vaccine versus placebo. The receptor comes from a person between 18 and 65 years old who received the Ad26.COV2.S COVID-19 vaccine or a placebo. The CDR3 bases are TGTGCCAGCAGCACCCGGGTTGCCCAAGAGACCCAGTACTTC. It is translated as CASSTRVAQETQYF.